These 20 T cell receptor beta chains originate from one sample sequenced in a study of cytomegalovirus exposure and HLA in healthy donors. The PCR contained 60 Vbeta and 13 Jbeta primers. Using immunoSEQ multiplex PCR, the repertoire was profiled, and TCRdb retains in-frame clones only, with some absent. Of approximately 110,000 clones listed, about 64% are singletons. The sequenced material came from PBMCs. These receptors all stem from a young man in good health and CMV-seropositive.

The chain recombines TRBV5-6 with TRBJ1-2; 7 bases match TRBD1. Unmatched junction bases numbered 11, after V lost 2 bases and J lost 4 bases. Germline CDR1 is SGHDT and CDR2 is YYEEEE. The length of the CDR3 is 16 residues. This chain's CDR3 is CASSLKGTVGGYGYTF. DNA for the CDR3: TGTGCCAGCAGCTTAAAAGGGACAGTGGGTGGCTATGGCTACACCTTC.

This chain uses TRBV7-9 with TRBJ1-1; 10 positions match TRBD1. Germline-derived CDR1 and CDR2 are SEHNR and FQNEAQ (reference sequence). V lost 5 bases to trimming and J lost 8 bases; unmatched junction nucleotides: 8. The CDR3 has 14 amino acids. The CDR3 region has the DNA TGTGCCAGCAGCGCCCCAGACAGGGGGCGCGAAGCTTTCTTT. Protein product: CASSAPDRGREAFF.

V usage is TRBV7-9 and J usage is TRBJ1-1; 7 bases map to TRBD1. Germline V lookup: CDR1 SEHNR, CDR2 FQNEAQ (reference sequence). There are 15 residues in the CDR3. Trimming cost V 5 bases and J 1 base; bases outside gene matches: 7. The CDR3 here is CASSPITGANTEAFF. The CDR3 DNA reads as TGTGCCAGCAGCCCGATTACAGGGGCGAACACTGAAGCTTTCTTT.

The chain joins TRBV30 to TRBJ1-1, with TRBD1 identical over 7 bases. The CDR3 is made up of 13 amino acids. With 5 bases clipped from V and 0 bases from J, the junction kept 3 bases outside the gene matches. The germline V gene encodes CDR1 GTSNPN and CDR2 SVGIG (reference sequence). This CDR3 reads CAWGQDLNTEAFF. The CDR3 DNA sequence: TGTGCCTGGGGACAGGATTTGAACACTGAAGCTTTCTTT.

The sample holds one count of this clone. The chain has TRBV28 and TRBJ1-1; no definite D call. Per the germline V gene, CDR1 is MDHEN and CDR2 is SYDVKM. The V end lost 3 bases, the J end lost 3 bases, and 8 bases lay between the germline ends. This CDR3 region has 13 residues. CDR3 coding DNA: TGTGCCAGCAGTTTCGTCCTTTACACTGAAGCTTTCTTT. Translated: CASSFVLYTEAFF.

This chain connects TRBV2 to TRBJ1-1; D ambiguous. The V end was cut by 6 bases, the J end by 0 bases, with 17 bases between. The germline V gene encodes CDR1 SNHLY and CDR2 FYNNEI. The CDR3 totals 16 residues. The CDR3 loop reads CASRSFVGLMNTEAFF. CDR3 in DNA: TGTGCCAGCAGGTCGTTCGTGGGCCTAATGAACACTGAAGCTTTCTTT.

Note on this clone: The conserved final phenylalanine or tryptophan is absent from the CDR3, which likely points to a read error. The DNA is left out, because the CDR3 cannot be placed on it with certainty; the CDR3 is given as TCRdb lists it. The rearrangement joins TRBV30 to TRBJ1-2; the table names TRBD1, a call not compared with the DNA. Germline lookup yields CDR1 GTSNPN and CDR2 SVGIG (reference sequence). Including both end residues, the CDR3 is 11 amino acids long. CDR3 sequence reads: CAWSPLPTGLS.

This clone was seen only once. This rearrangement joins TRBV7-6 to TRBJ2-1; D is unclear. The germline V gene encodes CDR1 SGHVS and CDR2 FNYEAQ. Trimming shortened V by 5 bases and J by 0 bases, and 8 bases separated the two germline ends. The CDR3 totals 14 residues. This chain's CDR3 is CASSLLSSYNEQFF. The CDR3 nucleotides read TGTGCCAGCAGCCTCCTAAGCTCCTACAATGAGCAGTTCTTC.

In DNA, the CDR3 is TGTGCCAGTAGCCCCGCAGGGGGAAGCTATGGCTACACCTTC. Its translation is CASSPAGGSYGYTF. V gene TRBV19 combines with J gene TRBJ1-2; 7 nucleotides agree with TRBD1. Trimming took 6 bases from V and 4 from J; bases not matched to a gene: 8. The CDR3 has 14 residues. CDR1 and CDR2 from the germline V gene are LNHDA and SQIVND (reference sequence).

The chain's CDR3 is CAWSGPKGQGWNVNTEAFF. CDR3 coding DNA: TGTGCCTGGAGTGGCCCTAAAGGACAGGGTTGGAACGTGAACACTGAAGCTTTCTTT. The rearrangement links TRBV30 to TRBJ1-1; 8 bases match TRBD1. After removal of 1 base from V and 0 bases from J, the junction contained 16 bases not matched to a gene. CDR3 length: 19 residues. The germline gives CDR1 GTSNPN, CDR2 SVGIG (reference sequence).

J is TRBJ2-5 and V is TRBV5-6, with 8 bases matching TRBD2. Trimming took 4 bases from V and 4 from J; bases not matched to a gene: 6. Germline V gives CDR1 SGHDT, CDR2 YYEEEE. The CDR3 consists of 14 residues. The CDR3 here is CASSSGGARETQYF. The DNA of the CDR3 is TGTGCCAGCAGCAGCGGGGGTGCCCGAGAGACCCAGTACTTC.

This clone was found once. This chain uses TRBV11-3 with TRBJ1-6, with 9 bases identical to TRBD1. The CDR3 covers 17 residues. The V segment lost 5 bases and the J segment 0 bases; nucleotides outside the gene matches: 5. Germline lookup yields CDR1 SGHNT and CDR2 YENEEA. DNA of the CDR3: TGTGCCAGCAGCCTCGGGACAGGGAGCTCCTATAATTCACCCCTCCACTTT. It specifies CASSLGTGSSYNSPLHF.

The chain carries TRBV6-5 and TRBJ2-3; D may be TRBD1 (5 bases). Trimming removed 5 bases at V and 1 base at J, with 10 bases between. CDR3 length equals 14 residues. The germline CDR1 and CDR2 sequences are MNHEY and SVGAGI. DNA for the CDR3: TGTGCCAGCAGTATAACGACAGGCACAGATACGCAGTATTTT. It yields the protein CASSITTGTDTQYF.

The chain is built from TRBV6-5 and TRBJ1-1, with D unclear. The CDR3 sequence is 13 residues long. The germline CDR1 and CDR2 sequences are MNHEY and SVGAGI. The V end was cut by 7 bases, the J end by 9 bases, with 18 bases between. CDR3 residues: CASTSVKAFKAFF. In DNA, the CDR3 is TGTGCCAGCACATCGGTTAAAGCGTTTAAAGCTTTCTTT.

V gene TRBV5-4 combines with J gene TRBJ1-6; D unresolved. Germline V gene data show CDR1 as SGHNT and CDR2 as YYREEE (reference sequence). The CDR3 totals 16 residues. V lost 2 bases and J lost 0, with 9 bases in between. The CDR3 protein is CASSLYRSSYNSPLHF. The CDR3 DNA reads TGTGCCAGCAGCTTATACCGGAGCTCCTATAATTCACCCCTCCACTTT.

The chain has TRBV7-2 and TRBJ2-7, with unresolved D. Trimming removed 4 bases from V and 0 bases from J, with 10 bases in between. Germline V lookup: CDR1 SGHTA, CDR2 FQGNSA. The CDR3 sequence is 14 residues long. The CDR3 nucleotides read TGTGCCAGCAGCTCCTCAACACACTCCTACGAGCAGTACTTC. Protein sequence: CASSSSTHSYEQYF.

The gene calls are TRBV19 and TRBJ2-5; 8 positions match TRBD1. The CDR3 contains 15 residues. V lost 4 bases to trimming and J lost 3 bases; unmatched junction nucleotides: 7. Per germline, CDR1 LNHDA and CDR2 SQIVND (reference sequence). The CDR3 reads CASSTRRGQEETQYF. The CDR3 nucleotides read TGTGCCAGTAGTACTCGAAGGGGACAGGAAGAGACCCAGTACTTC.

The J gene is TRBJ2-5, the V gene TRBV7-9; weak D call: TRBD2 (5 bases). V was cut by 8 bases and J by 1 base, with 11 bases left in between. The CDR3 is 13 amino acids. Germline assignment: CDR1 SEHNR and CDR2 FQNEAQ (reference sequence). The CDR3 DNA reads as TGTGCCAGCCGAGGGAGATTCCAAGAGACCCAGTACTTC. Translated: CASRGRFQETQYF.

This clone was seen only a few times. The V gene is TRBV7-2, the J gene TRBJ2-3, with TRBD2 matching over 8 bases. This CDR3 has 14 residues. The V segment lost 5 bases and the J segment 5 bases; nucleotides outside the gene matches: 6. Germline CDR1 reads SGHTA; CDR2 reads FQGNSA. The CDR3: CASSPRGGVDTQYF. The DNA for the CDR3 is TGTGCCAGCAGCCCACGGGGGGGCGTAGATACGCAGTATTTT.

This chain uses TRBV2 with TRBJ2-2; the D is unclear. Germline CDR1 and CDR2: SNHLY and FYNNEI. This CDR3 contains 16 residues. Between the trimmed V and J ends, which lost 2 bases and 3 bases, there was a span of 13 bases. The CDR3 coding sequence is TGTGCCAGCAGTGAATTGGGTAGCTTGCACACCGGGGAGCTGTTTTTT. This codes for CASSELGSLHTGELFF. The whole variable domain, remainder taken from reference TRBV2 and TRBJ2-2, is EPEVTQTPSHQVTQMGQEVILRCVPISNHLYFYWYRQILGQKVEFLVSFYNNEISEKSEIFDDQFSVERPDGSNFTLKIRSTKLEDSAMYFCASSELGSLHTGELFFGEGSRLTVL.